Detailed here is one T cell receptor (beta chain). The antigen is not known. This specimen comes from a study of Graves' ophthalmopathy and Graves' hyperthyroidism. Findings and caveats of the study: The study's model predicted ophthalmopathy progression at roughly 69% sensitivity and 72% to 75% specificity.

This CDR3 comprises 14 residues. Trimming took 4 bases from V and 8 from J, leaving 17 bases between them. The germline CDR1 and CDR2 sequences are MNHNS and SASEGT. Ophthalmopathy not arising within 18 months of follow-up defined hyperthyroidism as stable. Only newly diagnosed hyperthyroidism patients aged 18 to 65, with under 2 months' duration, were enrolled. Uncontrolled infections, pregnancy, lactation or other autoimmune diseases led to patient exclusion. The authors amplified TCR beta CDR3 regions from RNA transcripts. HTBI primers primed a first-round RT-PCR, and a second-round multiplex PCR followed. TCRdb used MiXCR to reprocess the multiplex PCR reads, holding one entry per CDR3 protein. Counted here are hundreds of thousands of distinct CDR3 sequences, about 20% occurring once; the ten biggest clones make up roughly 6.9%.

This clonotype was sampled from a young woman with stable Graves' hyperthyroidism. Some clones in this sample may be carry-over from other donors' samples. This chain links TRBV6-1 with TRBJ1-1; D may be TRBD1 (6 bases). Sequencing input: peripheral blood. CDR3 DNA sequence: TGTGCCAGCAGTGGGACTAGCGGGGGCATGGAAGCTTTCTTT. The encoded protein is CASSGTSGGMEAFF.